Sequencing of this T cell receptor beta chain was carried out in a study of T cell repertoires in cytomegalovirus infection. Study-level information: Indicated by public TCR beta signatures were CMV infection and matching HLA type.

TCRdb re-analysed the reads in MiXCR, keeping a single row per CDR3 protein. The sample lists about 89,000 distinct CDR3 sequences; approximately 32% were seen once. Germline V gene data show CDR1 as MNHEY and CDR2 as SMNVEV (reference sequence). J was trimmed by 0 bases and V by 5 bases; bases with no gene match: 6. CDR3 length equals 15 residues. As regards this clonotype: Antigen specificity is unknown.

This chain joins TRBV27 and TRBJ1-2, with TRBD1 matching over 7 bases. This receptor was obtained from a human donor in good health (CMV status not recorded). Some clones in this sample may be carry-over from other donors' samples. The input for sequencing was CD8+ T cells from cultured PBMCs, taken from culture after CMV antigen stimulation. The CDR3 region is CASSPRDRANYGYTF. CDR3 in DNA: TGTGCCAGCAGTCCCCGGGACAGAGCTAACTATGGCTACACCTTC.